The 15 T cell receptor beta chains below all came from one sample that was sequenced in a study of T cell responses to AZD1222 COVID-19 vaccine. Data came from immunoSEQ multiplex PCR; TCRdb stores just in-frame clones and leaves some out. The repertoire consists of approximately 75,000 clones, with around 87% occurring once and the leading ten covering roughly 18%. The sample in question was peripheral blood, obtained 28 days after the second AZD1222 dose. The receptors stem from an adult who received the AZD1222 COVID-19 vaccine.

The chain has TRBV5-8 and TRBJ1-3; 8 nucleotides match TRBD1. Germline V CDR1 and CDR2: SGHTS, YDEGEE. The CDR3 loop spans 15 amino acids. V dropped 1 base and J dropped 2; count of bases not matched to a gene: 2. The CDR3 DNA is TGTGCCAGCAGCTTGACAGGGGGAACTGGAAACACCATATATTTT. Its protein product is CASSLTGGTGNTIYF.

Of note for this clone: Within the sample, other DNA sequences also encode this same CDR3. The chain joins TRBV30 to TRBJ1-6; maybe TRBD1 (5 bases). Germline CDR1 is GTSNPN and CDR2 is SVGIG (reference sequence). V lost 6 bases, J lost 4 bases, and 10 bases lay in between. The CDR3 spans 13 residues. CDR3 loop: CACRGEYNSPLHF. The CDR3 DNA reads as TGTGCCTGTAGGGGAGAATATAATTCACCCCTCCACTTT. The full variable domain, rest sourced from reference TRBV30 and TRBJ1-6, is SQTIHQWPATLVQPVGSPLSLECTVEGTSNPNLYWYRQAAGRGLQLLFYSVGIGQISSEVPQNLSASRPQDRQFILSSKKLLLSDSGFYLCACRGEYNSPLHFGNGTRLTVT.

In DNA form, the CDR3 reads TGTGCCAGCAGCTTCCCAGGGGGCGCGGCAAACACTGAAGCTTTCTTT. Translation gives CASSFPGGAANTEAFF. The rearrangement joins TRBV5-4 to TRBJ1-1; the match to TRBD1 covers 8 bases. Per germline, CDR1 SGHNT and CDR2 YYREEE (reference sequence). The CDR3 runs to 16 residues. With V trimmed by 2 bases and J by 2 bases, 8 bases remained unmatched.

The V and J genes are TRBV25-1 and TRBJ1-1; 8 nucleotides match TRBD1. Germline lookup yields CDR1 MGHDK and CDR2 SYGVNS. V trimming: 4 bases; J trimming: 10 bases; junction bases outside the gene matches: 17. This CDR3 contains 16 residues. CDR3 residues: CASSGPGTGLSKRAFF. The CDR3 coding sequence is TGTGCCAGCAGTGGCCCCGGGACAGGCCTTTCCAAAAGAGCTTTCTTT.

This clone was counted between two and nine times. This chain joins TRBV2 and TRBJ1-5, with TRBD1 matching 7 bases. Unmatched junction bases numbered 10, after V lost 7 bases and J lost 4 bases. CDR3 size: 15 residues. CDR1 and CDR2 from the germline V gene are SNHLY and FYNNEI. The CDR3 here is CASTFNPGQNQPQHF. CDR3 nucleotide sequence: TGTGCCAGCACCTTTAACCCGGGACAGAATCAGCCCCAGCATTTT.

The chain links TRBV27 to TRBJ2-3; maybe TRBD1 (5 bases). This CDR3 contains 15 residues. V lost 4 bases and J 7 bases, leaving 18 bases between the germline ends. Germline CDR1 reads MNHEY; CDR2 reads SMNVEV (reference sequence). CDR3 in amino acids: CASSSYRTSKNTQYF. The CDR3 bases are TGTGCCAGCAGTTCGTACAGGACCTCAAAAAATACGCAGTATTTT.

This sequence joins TRBV4-2 and TRBJ1-4, with unresolved D. The germline CDR1 and CDR2 sequences are LGHNA and YNFKEQ. Trimming removed 3 bases from V and 8 bases from J, with 10 bases in between. The CDR3 length is 13 residues. CDR3 amino acids: CASSQREREKLFF. The CDR3 region has the DNA TGTGCCAGCAGCCAGCGGGAGAGGGAAAAACTGTTTTTT.

In nucleotides, the CDR3 is TGCAGCGTTGCAGGGTCCAATGAAAAACTGTTTTTT. This gives the protein CSVAGSNEKLFF. The rearrangement links TRBV29-1 to TRBJ1-4; tentative D call: TRBD1 (5 bases). The CDR3 has 12 amino acids. Trimming stripped 4 bases from V and 5 bases from J, with 8 bases between. Germline CDR1 and CDR2: SQVTM and ANQGSEA.

The rearrangement uses TRBV6-2 or TRBV6-3 and TRBJ2-5; D may be TRBD1 (5 bases). The CDR3 is made up of 13 amino acids. V was shortened by 4 bases and J by 1 base, with 7 bases between the two germline ends. Germline CDR1 is MNHEY and CDR2 is SVGEGT. CDR3 sequence: CASSWGSQETQYF. The CDR3 bases are TGTGCCAGCAGTTGGGGCAGCCAAGAGACCCAGTACTTC.

This clone has just one count. The V call is TRBV15, the J call TRBJ2-5; possible D gene TRBD1, 6 bases. The CDR3 loop spans 15 amino acids. CDR1 and CDR2 (germline): LNHNV, YYDKDF (reference sequence). V lost 0 bases, J lost 3 bases, and 11 bases lay in between. The CDR3 here is CATSRDLGAEETQYF. The CDR3, as DNA: TGTGCCACCAGCAGAGATTTGGGGGCCGAAGAGACCCAGTACTTC.

The rearrangement links TRBV7-9 to TRBJ1-1, with D possibly being TRBD1 (5 bases). The CDR3 runs to 12 residues. Germline V gene sequence: CDR1 SEHNR, CDR2 FQNEAQ (reference sequence). The V and J ends lost 1 base and 6 bases respectively, with 6 bases between them. The CDR3 DNA reads TGTGCCAGCAGCTTAGGGGGACCTGAAGCTTTCTTT. Translation: CASSLGGPEAFF. Full variable domain (remainder filled in from reference TRBV7-9 and TRBJ1-1): DTGVSQNPRHKITKRGQNVTFRCDPISEHNRLYWYRQTLGQGPEFLTYFQNEAQLEKSRLLSDRFSAERPKGSFSTLEIQRTEQGDSAMYLCASSLGGPEAFFGQGTRLTVV.

This chain joins TRBV2 and TRBJ1-1, with D uncertain. Germline V gene lookup returns CDR1 SNHLY and CDR2 FYNNEI. The CDR3 spans 13 residues. Trimming took 7 bases from V and 0 from J, leaving 9 bases between them. This chain's CDR3 is CASTVYMNTEAFF. CDR3 in DNA: TGTGCCAGCACCGTCTACATGAACACTGAAGCTTTCTTT.

This chain joins TRBV7-8 and TRBJ1-1, with D tentatively TRBD1 (6 bases). V was shortened by 1 base and J by 3 bases, with 9 bases between the two germline ends. The length of the CDR3 is 14 residues. CDR1 SGHVS and CDR2 FQNEAQ come from the germline V gene. CDR3 protein: CASSLGRGYTEAFF. CDR3 nucleotide sequence: TGTGCCAGCAGCTTAGGCAGGGGTTACACTGAAGCTTTCTTT.

The J gene is TRBJ2-3, the V gene TRBV2; TRBD2 matches at 14 bases. The trim removed 7 bases at V and 4 bases at J, leaving 4 bases unmatched. This CDR3 is built from 15 residues. The V gene's germline CDR1 is SNHLY and CDR2 FYNNEI. In DNA form, the CDR3 reads TGTGCCAGCAAGGGGGGACTAGCGGGGGCAGATACGCAGTATTTT. Encoded protein: CASKGGLAGADTQYF.

This clone was counted once. The rearrangement joins TRBV11-2 to TRBJ2-1; maybe TRBD1 (6 bases). This CDR3 is 14 amino acids long. The germline V and J ends were trimmed by 6 bases and 3 bases, with 12 bases remaining between them. The germline V gene has CDR1 SGHAT and CDR2 FQNNGV. CDR3 sequence: CASRNTGNYNEQFF. DNA of the CDR3: TGTGCCAGCAGGAACACAGGGAACTACAATGAGCAGTTCTTC.